A selection of T cell receptor beta chains follows, all from one sample in a study of blood T cell repertoires in COVID-19. The repertoire was sequenced with immunoSEQ multiplex PCR; TCRdb's copy has only in-frame clones and lacks some. The sample records about 69,000 clones, more than 80% being singletons. The sequenced material came from peripheral blood. Source of these receptors: a man under 40 with acute or convalescent COVID-19. Each CDR3 is given with its conserved first and last residue. The order of the fields is J gene, D gene, V gene, clone size, CDR3 DNA, CDR3 protein. D genes are given only for firm matches. Some rows have no size entry. The others give once, few or many, or a class for an expanded clone.

J gene: TRBJ1-1
D gene: -
V gene: TRBV6-6
clone size: -
CDR3 DNA: TGTGCCAGCAGTCCTCGCTCGAGCACTGAAGCTTTCTTT
CDR3 protein: CASSPRSSTEAFF

J gene: TRBJ1-1
D gene: -
V gene: TRBV7-2
clone size: -
CDR3 DNA: TGTGCCAGCAGCTTAGAACCAGGGACTGAAGCTTTCTTT
CDR3 protein: CASSLEPGTEAFF

J gene: TRBJ1-5
D gene: -
V gene: TRBV28
clone size: -
CDR3 DNA: TGTGCCAGCAACATGAGGGCCACGGTCAATCGACCCCAGCATTTT
CDR3 protein: CASNMRATVNRPQHF

J gene: TRBJ2-1
D gene: -
V gene: TRBV29-1
clone size: -
CDR3 DNA: TGCAGCGTTGACAGCCGTTCGGGCAATGAGCAGTTCTTC
CDR3 protein: CSVDSRSGNEQFF

J gene: TRBJ2-2
D gene: -
V gene: TRBV14
clone size: -
CDR3 DNA: TGTGCCAGCAGCCAAGACTACACCGGGGAGCTGTTTTTT
CDR3 protein: CASSQDYTGELFF

J gene: TRBJ1-1
D gene: -
V gene: TRBV3-1/TRBV3-2
clone size: few
CDR3 DNA: TGTGCCAGCAGCCAAGGGGCATTAATGTGGACTGAAGCTTTCTTT
CDR3 protein: CASSQGALMWTEAFF

J gene: TRBJ2-1
D gene: -
V gene: TRBV10-3
clone size: -
CDR3 DNA: TGTGCCATCAGGGACTTACAAGGCTCCTACAATGAGCAGTTCTTC
CDR3 protein: CAIRDLQGSYNEQFF

J gene: TRBJ1-3
D gene: -
V gene: TRBV6-1
clone size: -
CDR3 DNA: TGTGCCAGCAGTGCCCAGGGGTTCGGCTTGCTCTCTGGAAACACCATATATTTT
CDR3 protein: CASSAQGFGLLSGNTIYF

J gene: TRBJ2-2
D gene: -
V gene: TRBV5-4
clone size: -
CDR3 DNA: TGTGCCAGCAGCGGGCGGACAACGGGCGGGGAGCTGTTTTTT
CDR3 protein: CASSGRTTGGELFF

J gene: TRBJ2-3
D gene: -
V gene: TRBV9
clone size: once
CDR3 DNA: TGTGCCACCAGCAGGGGCCAGGTTAGCACAGATACGCAGTATTTT
CDR3 protein: CATSRGQVSTDTQYF

J gene: TRBJ1-6
D gene: -
V gene: TRBV3-1/TRBV3-2
clone size: few
CDR3 DNA: TGTGCCAGCAGCCAACAGGGAACTGGGTCACCCCTCCACTTT
CDR3 protein: CASSQQGTGSPLHF

J gene: TRBJ1-1
D gene: TRBD1
V gene: TRBV7-6
clone size: -
CDR3 DNA: TGTGCCAGCAGCTTATCACAGGGGCGTCTCGCTGAAGCTTTCTTT
CDR3 protein: CASSLSQGRLAEAFF

J gene: TRBJ2-1
D gene: -
V gene: TRBV11-3
clone size: -
CDR3 DNA: TGTGCCAGCAGCTTATACGGTCCCTACAATGAGCAGTTCTTC
CDR3 protein: CASSLYGPYNEQFF

J gene: TRBJ2-5
D gene: TRBD2
V gene: TRBV3-1/TRBV3-2
clone size: -
CDR3 DNA: TGTGCCAGCAGTCGAGAAACTAGCGGGGGAGAGACCCAGTACTTC
CDR3 protein: CASSRETSGGETQYF

J gene: TRBJ2-7
D gene: TRBD1
V gene: TRBV29-1
clone size: -
CDR3 DNA: TGCAGCGTTGGGTTACAGGGGTATTCCTACGAGCAGTACTTC
CDR3 protein: CSVGLQGYSYEQYF

J gene: TRBJ2-5
D gene: TRBD2
V gene: TRBV9
clone size: -
CDR3 DNA: TGTGCCAGCAGCCCTAGACATCAGCGGGGGGAGACCCAGTACTTC
CDR3 protein: CASSPRHQRGETQYF

J gene: TRBJ1-3
D gene: -
V gene: TRBV7-9
clone size: -
CDR3 DNA: TGTGCCAGCAGCTTATTTGAGTCCCTTCGGGACACCATATATTTT
CDR3 protein: CASSLFESLRDTIYF

J gene: TRBJ1-4
D gene: -
V gene: TRBV5-4
clone size: -
CDR3 DNA: TGTGCCAGCAGCCCCTGGCCAGGGCGCGAAGTCACTGCTAATGAAAAACTGTTTTTT
CDR3 protein: CASSPWPGREVTANEKLFF

J gene: TRBJ2-6
D gene: -
V gene: TRBV19
clone size: -
CDR3 DNA: TGTGCCAGTAGGATAGTGGCAGGGCTCCCCTCTGGGGCCAACGTCCTGACTTTC
CDR3 protein: CASRIVAGLPSGANVLTF

J gene: TRBJ1-5
D gene: -
V gene: TRBV30
clone size: -
CDR3 DNA: TGTGCCTGGAGTGCTGACTTCACAAGCAATCAGCCCCAGCATTTT
CDR3 protein: CAWSADFTSNQPQHF

J gene: TRBJ1-2
D gene: TRBD1
V gene: TRBV12-3/TRBV12-4
clone size: -
CDR3 DNA: TGTGCCAGCAGGCAGGGGGCTACAGGCGGCTACACCTTC
CDR3 protein: CASRQGATGGYTF

J gene: TRBJ2-5
D gene: -
V gene: TRBV19
clone size: -
CDR3 DNA: TGTGCCAGTAGTATTGTAGCGACGGAGACCCAGTACTTC
CDR3 protein: CASSIVATETQYF

J gene: TRBJ2-5
D gene: TRBD2
V gene: TRBV30
clone size: -
CDR3 DNA: TGTGCCTGGAGTGTAGGCCTAGCGGGGACCTGGGAGACCCAGTACTTC
CDR3 protein: CAWSVGLAGTWETQYF

J gene: TRBJ2-3
D gene: -
V gene: TRBV19
clone size: -
CDR3 DNA: TGTGCCAGTAGTCCGAATGCGGGCGGCACAGATACGCAGTATTTT
CDR3 protein: CASSPNAGGTDTQYF

J gene: TRBJ2-1
D gene: TRBD2
V gene: TRBV9
clone size: -
CDR3 DNA: TGTGCCAGCAGCGTAGTGGCGGGGGGCCCGAGCGGTGAGCAGTTCTTC
CDR3 protein: CASSVVAGGPSGEQFF

J gene: TRBJ2-7
D gene: -
V gene: TRBV30
clone size: -
CDR3 DNA: TGTGCCTGGAGTTATGGACAGACACAATACGAGCAGTACTTC
CDR3 protein: CAWSYGQTQYEQYF

J gene: TRBJ1-2
D gene: -
V gene: TRBV19
clone size: once
CDR3 DNA: TGTGCCAGTAGGGGAGGAGAATATGGCTACACCTTC
CDR3 protein: CASRGGEYGYTF

J gene: TRBJ1-3
D gene: TRBD1
V gene: TRBV29-1
clone size: -
CDR3 DNA: TGCAGCTTACAGGGGGCCCTCTCTGGAAACACCATATATTTT
CDR3 protein: CSLQGALSGNTIYF

J gene: TRBJ1-2
D gene: TRBD1
V gene: TRBV7-6
clone size: -
CDR3 DNA: TGTGCCAGCAGCTTATCGGGACAGGGAGGCTATGGCTACACCTTC
CDR3 protein: CASSLSGQGGYGYTF

J gene: TRBJ1-6
D gene: TRBD1
V gene: TRBV5-6
clone size: -
CDR3 DNA: TGTGCCAGCAGCTGGGGACAGGGGGTTGCCCCACCCCTCCACTTT
CDR3 protein: CASSWGQGVAPPLHF

J gene: TRBJ2-1
D gene: TRBD2
V gene: TRBV3-1/TRBV3-2
clone size: -
CDR3 DNA: TGTGCCAGCAGCCAACCGGGACTAGCGGAAAATGAGCAGTTCTTC
CDR3 protein: CASSQPGLAENEQFF

J gene: TRBJ2-3
D gene: -
V gene: TRBV5-1
clone size: -
CDR3 DNA: TGCGCCAGCAGCTTGAGCGTCGGGGGCACAGATACGCAGTATTTT
CDR3 protein: CASSLSVGGTDTQYF

J gene: TRBJ1-1
D gene: -
V gene: TRBV18
clone size: -
CDR3 DNA: TGTGCCAGCTCACCAGGTGGGGGCGAAGCTTTCTTT
CDR3 protein: CASSPGGGEAFF

J gene: TRBJ1-1
D gene: -
V gene: TRBV3-1/TRBV3-2
clone size: -
CDR3 DNA: TGTGCCAGCAGCCATGATCGGGTCACTGAAGCTTTCTTT
CDR3 protein: CASSHDRVTEAFF

J gene: TRBJ1-5
D gene: TRBD1
V gene: TRBV6-2/TRBV6-3
clone size: -
CDR3 DNA: TGTGCCAGCAGTCTCCTCTGGGACAGGGGGCGAGTGGATGCTCAGCCCCAGCATTTT
CDR3 protein: CASSLLWDRGRVDAQPQHF

J gene: TRBJ1-3
D gene: TRBD1
V gene: TRBV6-5
clone size: -
CDR3 DNA: TGTGCCAGCAAGGTGGACAGGGCTGGAAACACCATATATTTT
CDR3 protein: CASKVDRAGNTIYF

J gene: TRBJ1-2
D gene: TRBD1
V gene: TRBV25-1
clone size: -
CDR3 DNA: TGTGCCAGCAGTGAAGGACAGGTCTATGGCTACACCTTC
CDR3 protein: CASSEGQVYGYTF

J gene: TRBJ2-7
D gene: TRBD2
V gene: TRBV3-1/TRBV3-2
clone size: once
CDR3 DNA: TGTGCCAGCAGCCCGGGACTAGCGGGAGTCTGGGAGCAGTACTTC
CDR3 protein: CASSPGLAGVWEQYF

J gene: TRBJ2-2
D gene: -
V gene: TRBV19
clone size: -
CDR3 DNA: TGTGCCAGTAGTTTCTCCGGGGAGCTGTTTTTT
CDR3 protein: CASSFSGELFF

J gene: TRBJ2-1
D gene: -
V gene: TRBV2
clone size: once
CDR3 DNA: TGTGCCAGCAGTGATTGGGTAGGGACTAATGAGCAGTTCTTC
CDR3 protein: CASSDWVGTNEQFF

J gene: TRBJ2-3
D gene: TRBD2
V gene: TRBV10-3
clone size: -
CDR3 DNA: TGTGCCATCAGTGGAAACGTCGGAGGTAGCGGGGAGACAGATACGCAGTATTTT
CDR3 protein: CAISGNVGGSGETDTQYF

J gene: TRBJ1-4
D gene: TRBD1
V gene: TRBV5-1
clone size: -
CDR3 DNA: TGCGCCGGAAGGACAGGGGGCGAGAACGAAAAACTGTTTTTT
CDR3 protein: CAGRTGGENEKLFF

J gene: TRBJ2-3
D gene: -
V gene: TRBV29-1
clone size: once
CDR3 DNA: TGCAGCGTTGATTCTCCCCAGGGCACAGATACGCAGTATTTT
CDR3 protein: CSVDSPQGTDTQYF

J gene: TRBJ1-2
D gene: -
V gene: TRBV5-5
clone size: once
CDR3 DNA: TGTGCCAGCAGCCGACAGAACTATGGCTACACCTTC
CDR3 protein: CASSRQNYGYTF

J gene: TRBJ1-4
D gene: TRBD1
V gene: TRBV5-6
clone size: -
CDR3 DNA: TGTGCCAGCAGCTCGACAAGCCGGGACAGGGCCGGAAAACTGTTTTTT
CDR3 protein: CASSSTSRDRAGKLFF

J gene: TRBJ1-2
D gene: -
V gene: TRBV7-8
clone size: -
CDR3 DNA: TGTGCCAGCAGCTTTAGGAGGGTAGATGGCTACACCTTC
CDR3 protein: CASSFRRVDGYTF

J gene: TRBJ1-1
D gene: -
V gene: TRBV6-2/TRBV6-3
clone size: -
CDR3 DNA: TGTGCCAGCAGTTACTCGAGCGATCGGGGGGACACTGAAGCTTTCTTT
CDR3 protein: CASSYSSDRGDTEAFF

J gene: TRBJ2-1
D gene: TRBD1
V gene: TRBV28
clone size: -
CDR3 DNA: TGTGCCAGCAGTCTCACCGGGACAGGGGGCCGGTATGAGCAGTTCTTC
CDR3 protein: CASSLTGTGGRYEQFF

J gene: TRBJ1-5
D gene: -
V gene: TRBV21-1
clone size: -
CDR3 DNA: TGTGCCAGCAGCGAGGACAGGGGGCATTTTAGCAATCAGCCCCAGCATTTT
CDR3 protein: CASSEDRGHFSNQPQHF

J gene: TRBJ1-1
D gene: -
V gene: TRBV10-3
clone size: once
CDR3 DNA: TGTGCCACCATCAGGGGCCAGAACACTGAAGCTTTCTTT
CDR3 protein: CATIRGQNTEAFF

J gene: TRBJ1-6
D gene: TRBD1
V gene: TRBV2
clone size: -
CDR3 DNA: TGTGCCAGCAGTGGGGGACAGGGCTATAATTCACCCCTCCACTTT
CDR3 protein: CASSGGQGYNSPLHF

J gene: TRBJ1-3
D gene: -
V gene: TRBV3-1/TRBV3-2
clone size: once
CDR3 DNA: TGTGCCAGCAGCCAAGGCCCAGGTTTCTCTGGAAACACCATATATTTT
CDR3 protein: CASSQGPGFSGNTIYF

J gene: TRBJ1-1
D gene: TRBD1
V gene: TRBV29-1
clone size: -
CDR3 DNA: TGCAGCGCCCGGACAGGGGGGAACACTGAAGCTTTCTTT
CDR3 protein: CSARTGGNTEAFF

J gene: TRBJ2-3
D gene: -
V gene: TRBV6-5
clone size: -
CDR3 DNA: TGTGCCAGCAGTTACTCAGCTAGCGCAGATACGCAGTATTTT
CDR3 protein: CASSYSASADTQYF

J gene: TRBJ1-1
D gene: -
V gene: TRBV11-3
clone size: once
CDR3 DNA: TGTGCCAGCAGCCCGGACAGTGAAGCTTTCTTT
CDR3 protein: CASSPDSEAFF